Listed below are T cell receptor beta chains from one sample, sequenced in a study of cytomegalovirus exposure and HLA in healthy donors. Profiled with immunoSEQ multiplex PCR; TCRdb holds only in-frame clones, not every one. This sample yields approximately 100,000 clones, of which roughly 82% are seen a single time; less than 1.5% belongs to the top ten. What was sequenced was PBMCs. The receptor set was obtained from a woman aged 18-29 years in good health and CMV-seronegative. Both conserved end residues are part of each CDR3. The D gene is left open where the match is weak. The size entry is marked missing in some rows and otherwise reads once, few, many or a size class.

clone size	J gene	V gene	D gene	CDR3 protein	CDR3 DNA
-	TRBJ1-3	TRBV7-2	-	CASSLGPPSSGNTIYF	TGTGCCAGCAGCTTGGGGCCCCCTAGCTCTGGAAACACCATATATTTT
-	TRBJ2-2	TRBV28	TRBD2	CASSGLAGVAGELFF	TGTGCCAGCAGTGGACTAGCGGGAGTGGCCGGGGAGCTGTTTTTT
-	TRBJ1-1	TRBV5-1	-	CASSLDGAERAFF	TGCGCCAGCAGCTTGGACGGAGCTGAGAGAGCTTTCTTT
-	TRBJ2-7	TRBV10-2	-	CASSEYGRWDEQYF	TGCGCCAGCAGTGAGTATGGCAGGTGGGACGAGCAGTACTTC
-	TRBJ2-3	TRBV5-5	-	CASSLAPPPGTDTQYF	TGTGCCAGCAGCTTGGCCCCTCCGCCGGGAACAGATACGCAGTATTTT
-	TRBJ1-3	TRBV5-1	-	CASSRGSVSISGNTIYF	TGCGCCAGCAGCCGAGGGTCCGTCTCCATCTCTGGAAACACCATATATTTT
-	TRBJ2-1	TRBV5-1	TRBD2	CASSEGLAGNEQFF	TGCGCCAGCAGCGAGGGACTAGCGGGCAATGAGCAGTTCTTC
once	TRBJ2-1	TRBV5-4	-	CASSLVGSSYNEQFF	TGTGCCAGCAGCTTGGTAGGGAGCTCCTACAATGAGCAGTTCTTC
-	TRBJ2-3	TRBV18	TRBD2	CASSSTSGSDTQYF	TGTGCCAGCTCCTCGACTAGCGGATCAGATACGCAGTATTTT
once	TRBJ1-2	TRBV10-2	-	CASFSGRVGNGYTF	TGCGCCAGCTTTTCCGGCAGGGTGGGGAATGGCTACACCTTC
-	TRBJ2-1	TRBV2	TRBD2	CASRVLAGNSYNEQFF	TGTGCCAGCAGAGTCCTAGCGGGAAACTCCTACAATGAGCAGTTCTTC
-	TRBJ2-3	TRBV7-3	TRBD2	CASSLNSGGSGTDTQYF	TGTGCCAGCAGCTTAAATAGCGGGGGGTCAGGCACAGATACGCAGTATTTT
once	TRBJ1-4	TRBV2	TRBD1	CASSADRSNEKLFF	TGTGCCAGCAGCGCGGACAGGTCCAATGAAAAACTGTTTTTT
-	TRBJ1-4	TRBV5-4	-	CASSSRGYEKLFF	TGTGCCAGCAGCTCACGAGGGTACGAAAAACTGTTTTTT
once	TRBJ2-7	TRBV30	-	CAWSVLGAPYEQYF	TGTGCCTGGAGTGTATTGGGGGCCCCCTACGAGCAGTACTTC
-	TRBJ2-7	TRBV12-5	-	CASGFGVYEQYF	TGTGCTAGTGGTTTCGGGGTTTACGAGCAGTACTTC
once	TRBJ2-1	TRBV30	-	CAWKGGSSYNEQFF	TGTGCCTGGAAAGGGGGAAGCTCCTACAATGAGCAGTTCTTC
-	TRBJ1-1	TRBV19	-	CASSGETSNTEAFF	TGTGCCAGTAGTGGAGAAACTTCGAACACTGAAGCTTTCTTT
-	TRBJ2-7	TRBV7-9	-	CASSAGTYEQYF	TGTGCCAGCAGCGCGGGTACCTACGAGCAGTACTTC
-	TRBJ2-7	TRBV6-1	TRBD2	CASSEAGTRDYEQYF	TGTGCCAGCAGTGAGGCCGGGACTAGGGACTACGAGCAGTACTTC
-	TRBJ2-7	TRBV7-9	-	CASSSRQTLYEQYF	TGTGCCAGCAGCTCTAGACAGACCCTCTACGAGCAGTACTTC
-	TRBJ2-7	TRBV2	-	CASVRVYEQYF	TGTGCCAGCGTCAGGGTCTACGAGCAGTACTTC
-	TRBJ1-5	TRBV6-5	-	CASSETHAGQPQHF	TGTGCCAGCAGCGAAACGCATGCGGGTCAGCCCCAGCATTTT
-	TRBJ1-2	TRBV4-1	-	CASSVGGLNYGYTF	TGCGCCAGCTCCGTCGGAGGACTCAACTATGGCTACACCTTC
few	TRBJ1-5	TRBV28	-	CASSLQGVVRTEYSNQPQHF	TGTGCCAGCAGTTTACAGGGCGTTGTACGAACCGAATATAGCAATCAGCCCCAGCATTTT
-	TRBJ1-2	TRBV7-2	TRBD1	CASSSSGDRTYGYTF	TGTGCCAGCAGCTCTAGCGGGGACAGGACCTATGGCTACACCTTC
-	TRBJ2-1	TRBV5-1	TRBD1	CASSSSSGTAYNEQFF	TGCGCCAGCAGCTCATCATCCGGGACAGCGTACAATGAGCAGTTCTTC
-	TRBJ1-2	TRBV11-2	-	CASRGQHYGYTF	TGTGCCAGCAGAGGACAGCACTATGGCTACACCTTC
few	TRBJ2-1	TRBV6-5	TRBD1	CASSRGQALTSEQFF	TGTGCCAGCAGTCGAGGACAGGCCCTGACATCTGAGCAGTTCTTC